A selection of T cell receptor beta chains follows, all from one sample in a study of blood T cell repertoires in COVID-19. Only in-frame clones appear in the TCRdb table, and some are missing; sequencing was by immunoSEQ multiplex PCR. This sample has 75,000 to 85,000 clones, with 82% found just once. The sequenced sample consisted of peripheral blood. These TCRs come from a human donor in a cohort sampled during active COVID-19. The CDR3 runs from the conserved cysteine through the conserved F or W. The D gene is left open where the match is weak. Not every row has a clone size; where given, it reads once, few, many or a size class.

length	J	size	V	D	CDR3	DNA
14	TRBJ1-1	NA	TRBV6-5	NA	CASSPLGAATEAFF	TGTGCCAGCAGTCCCTTGGGTGCGGCCACTGAAGCTTTCTTT
12	TRBJ1-2	NA	TRBV7-2	NA	CASSPDKGGYTF	TGTGCCAGCAGCCCTGACAAAGGAGGCTACACCTTC
15	TRBJ2-1	NA	TRBV7-8	NA	CASSLTSKGYNEQFF	TGTGCCAGCAGCTTAACATCGAAGGGGTACAATGAGCAGTTCTTC
19	TRBJ2-3	NA	TRBV19	TRBD2	CASSTNRLERAGGLDTQYF	TGTGCCAGTAGTACCAACCGATTAGAGAGGGCGGGGGGGCTGGATACGCAGTATTTT
16	TRBJ1-2	NA	TRBV7-2	NA	CASSSHTNRQSEGYTF	TGTGCCAGCAGCTCCCATACGAACCGACAGTCTGAGGGCTACACCTTC
10	TRBJ1-4	NA	TRBV6-1	NA	CASSERKLFF	TGTGCCAGCAGTGAGAGAAAACTGTTTTTT
16	TRBJ1-3	NA	TRBV11-2	NA	CASSISGQPSGNTIYF	TGTGCCAGCAGCATATCAGGACAGCCCTCTGGAAACACCATATATTTT
16	TRBJ1-5	NA	TRBV3-1/TRBV3-2	NA	CASSQAGGADNQPQHF	TGTGCCAGCAGCCAGGCGGGGGGGGCGGACAATCAGCCCCAGCATTTT
12	TRBJ1-2	NA	TRBV5-3	NA	CAGRTDNYGYTF	TGTGCCGGAAGGACAGACAACTATGGCTACACCTTC
14	TRBJ2-7	few	TRBV4-2	NA	CASSQEADWDEQYF	TGTGCCAGCAGCCAAGAAGCGGATTGGGACGAGCAGTACTTC
14	TRBJ1-1	NA	TRBV27	NA	CASLKGEGVTEAFF	TGTGCCAGCCTAAAAGGGGAGGGGGTTACTGAAGCTTTCTTT
16	TRBJ1-2	once	TRBV6-5	NA	CASSYGPGDAFYGYTF	TGTGCCAGCAGTTACGGCCCGGGGGACGCCTTCTATGGCTACACCTTC
13	TRBJ2-1	NA	TRBV27	TRBD2	CASSFPGGNEQFF	TGTGCCAGCAGTTTCCCGGGGGGCAATGAGCAGTTCTTC
15	TRBJ2-7	NA	TRBV4-1	TRBD1	CASSQAWTGTYEQYF	TGCGCCAGCAGCCAAGCTTGGACAGGAACCTACGAGCAGTACTTC
18	TRBJ1-2	NA	TRBV4-3	TRBD1	CASSQERQGAAGGYGYTF	TGCGCCAGCAGCCAAGAGCGACAGGGGGCCGCCGGCGGCTATGGCTACACCTTC
13	TRBJ2-7	few	TRBV4-2	TRBD2	CASSEAGGYEQYF	TGTGCCAGCAGCGAGGCGGGGGGCTACGAGCAGTACTTC
13	TRBJ1-1	few	TRBV27	NA	CASSLGQATEAFF	TGTGCCAGCAGTTTGGGACAAGCGACTGAAGCTTTCTTT
15	TRBJ2-7	NA	TRBV9	TRBD1	CASSPAGTGTYEQYF	TGTGCCAGCAGCCCCGCCGGGACAGGGACCTACGAGCAGTACTTC
13	TRBJ1-2	NA	TRBV3-1/TRBV3-2	TRBD1	CASSQHGQAAYTF	TGTGCCAGCAGCCAACATGGACAGGCCGCCTACACCTTC
15	TRBJ1-2	NA	TRBV10-3	TRBD1	CAISAGGQEGYGYTF	TGTGCCATCAGCGCCGGGGGACAGGAGGGCTATGGCTACACCTTC
17	TRBJ1-5	NA	TRBV3-1/TRBV3-2	NA	CASSQKPRVNSNQPQHF	TGTGCCAGCAGCCAGAAACCCAGGGTGAATAGCAATCAGCCCCAGCATTTT
12	TRBJ2-7	NA	TRBV19	NA	CASSVGAGEQYF	TGTGCCAGTAGTGTGGGGGCAGGAGAGCAGTACTTC
13	TRBJ2-1	NA	TRBV11-2	NA	CASSLLGVGEQFF	TGTGCCAGCAGCTTACTCGGGGTGGGCGAGCAGTTCTTC
17	TRBJ1-3	NA	TRBV9	NA	CASSVAGRVHSGNTIYF	TGTGCCAGCAGCGTAGCTGGGAGGGTCCACTCTGGAAACACCATATATTTT
17	TRBJ2-7	NA	TRBV11-2	NA	CASSLDNRATGAYEQYF	TGTGCCAGCAGCTTAGATAATCGGGCTACGGGGGCCTACGAGCAGTACTTC
18	TRBJ2-3	NA	TRBV9	NA	CASSVSTSGTKSTDTQYF	TGTGCCAGCAGCGTTTCCACCTCAGGGACAAAGAGCACAGATACGCAGTATTTT
13	TRBJ2-1	NA	TRBV4-3	NA	CASSLAARDEQFF	TGCGCCAGCAGCCTCGCGGCACGCGATGAGCAGTTCTTC
15	TRBJ1-6	NA	TRBV7-6	NA	CASTERSSYNSPLHF	TGTGCCAGCACCGAGCGGAGCTCCTATAATTCACCCCTCCACTTT
16	TRBJ2-5	NA	TRBV11-3	TRBD2	CASSAGIAGRGETQYF	TGTGCCAGCAGCGCCGGCATAGCGGGGAGGGGGGAGACCCAGTACTTC
15	TRBJ2-2	NA	TRBV5-1	TRBD1	CASSRDRGKSGELFF	TGCGCCAGCAGCAGGGACAGGGGGAAGTCCGGGGAGCTGTTTTTT
13	TRBJ1-5	NA	TRBV20-1	NA	CSASGWLNQPQHF	TGCAGTGCTAGTGGGTGGCTCAATCAGCCCCAGCATTTT
15	TRBJ1-1	NA	TRBV5-1	NA	CASSLEAEVNTEAFF	TGCGCCAGCAGCTTGGAAGCGGAGGTGAACACTGAAGCTTTCTTT
15	TRBJ2-7	NA	TRBV3-1/TRBV3-2	NA	CASSQGQGGSYEQYF	TGTGCCAGCAGCCAAGGCCAGGGGGGCTCCTACGAGCAGTACTTC
15	TRBJ1-1	medium-sized	TRBV9	TRBD1	CASSLTTGGNTEAFF	TGTGCCAGCAGCCTCACGACAGGGGGGAACACTGAAGCTTTCTTT
15	TRBJ1-2	NA	TRBV9	NA	CASSVAIETLGGYTF	TGTGCCAGCAGCGTAGCCATTGAGACATTAGGAGGCTACACCTTC
16	TRBJ1-2	NA	TRBV7-9	TRBD1	CASSLGTGRANYGYTF	TGTGCCAGCAGCTTAGGGACAGGGAGAGCTAACTATGGCTACACCTTC
14	TRBJ2-3	NA	TRBV6-5	NA	CASSLGGGADTQYF	TGTGCCAGCAGCCTCGGTGGGGGCGCAGATACGCAGTATTTT
16	TRBJ2-5	NA	TRBV7-6	TRBD1	CASSLATQGKGETQYF	TGTGCCAGCAGCTTAGCCACACAGGGGAAGGGGGAGACCCAGTACTTC
13	TRBJ1-1	NA	TRBV12-3/TRBV12-4	NA	CASTSGINTEAFF	TGTGCCAGCACTTCGGGAATCAACACTGAAGCTTTCTTT
15	TRBJ2-7	NA	TRBV7-9	TRBD1	CASSPRTGSSYEQYF	TGTGCCAGCAGCCCCAGGACAGGGTCTTCCTACGAGCAGTACTTC
17	TRBJ1-2	NA	TRBV19	TRBD1	CASSTRTGTGRGYGYTF	TGTGCCAGTAGTACCAGGACCGGGACAGGGCGGGGATATGGCTACACCTTC
18	TRBJ2-5	NA	TRBV19	NA	CASSISPFTLGTRETQYF	TGTGCCAGTAGTATTTCCCCGTTCACCCTAGGCACCCGAGAGACCCAGTACTTC
16	TRBJ1-3	NA	TRBV15	TRBD1	CATSPSPDRTGNTIYF	TGTGCCACCAGCCCCAGTCCGGACAGGACTGGAAACACCATATATTTT
15	TRBJ2-7	NA	TRBV7-8	TRBD1	CASSLGQGATYEQYF	TGTGCCAGCAGCTTAGGACAGGGAGCGACCTACGAGCAGTACTTC
16	TRBJ2-7	NA	TRBV5-1	TRBD2	CASSRTLAGGPYEQYF	TGCGCCAGCAGCCGGACACTAGCGGGCGGCCCCTACGAGCAGTACTTC
14	TRBJ2-5	NA	TRBV5-4	NA	CASSPRGPKETQYF	TGTGCCAGCAGCCCGCGGGGCCCAAAAGAGACCCAGTACTTC
17	TRBJ2-5	once	TRBV6-2/TRBV6-3	TRBD1	CASSGYRGRGKQETQYF	TGTGCCAGCAGTGGCTACAGGGGGCGAGGGAAACAAGAGACCCAGTACTTC
16	TRBJ1-2	NA	TRBV7-8	TRBD1	CASSLAMTGSNYGYTF	TGTGCCAGCAGCTTAGCGATGACAGGGAGTAACTATGGCTACACCTTC
16	TRBJ2-7	NA	TRBV6-1	NA	CASSEALRVEGYEQYF	TGTGCCAGCAGTGAAGCGCTTCGGGTAGAGGGTTACGAGCAGTACTTC
14	TRBJ2-7	NA	TRBV7-3	NA	CASSDTTGNYEQYF	TGTGCCAGCAGCGACACTACAGGGAATTACGAGCAGTACTTC